This TCR beta chain was captured by sequencing in a study of Tregs in tolerant kidney transplant recipients. Sequencing used immunoSEQ multiplex PCR; TCRdb keeps in-frame clones, though not all of them. The sample shows roughly 18,000 clones, approximately 80% of them seen only once. This CDR3 comprises 15 residues. CDR1 and CDR2 (germline): MNHEY, SVGAGI. V was pared by 8 bases and J by 9 bases, with 12 bases of the junction left unmatched. This TCR came from a human donor in good health. The source material was Tregs from blood. The rearrangement links TRBV6-5 to TRBJ1-6, with 8 bases fitting TRBD1. The CDR3 DNA reads as TGTGCCAGCGGGCGACAGGGGACGGGAAGTTCACCCCTCCACTTT. This gives the protein CASGRQGTGSSPLHF.